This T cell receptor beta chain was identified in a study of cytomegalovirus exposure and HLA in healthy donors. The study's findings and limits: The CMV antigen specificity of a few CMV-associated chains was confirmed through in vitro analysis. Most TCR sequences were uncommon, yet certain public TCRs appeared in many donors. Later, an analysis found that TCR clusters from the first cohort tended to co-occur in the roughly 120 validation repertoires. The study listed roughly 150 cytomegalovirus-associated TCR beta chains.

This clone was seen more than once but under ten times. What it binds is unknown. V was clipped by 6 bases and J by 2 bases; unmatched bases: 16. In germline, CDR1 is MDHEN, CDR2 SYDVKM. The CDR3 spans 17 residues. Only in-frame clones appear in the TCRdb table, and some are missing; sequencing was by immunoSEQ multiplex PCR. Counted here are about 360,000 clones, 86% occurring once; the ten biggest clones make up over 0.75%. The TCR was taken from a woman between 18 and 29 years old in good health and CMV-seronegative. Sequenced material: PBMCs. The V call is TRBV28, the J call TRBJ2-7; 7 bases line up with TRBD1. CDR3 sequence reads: CASSYNRDSRPPYEQYF. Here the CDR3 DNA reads TGTGCCAGCAGCTATAACCGGGACAGCAGACCTCCCTACGAGCAGTACTTC.